These 3 T cell receptor beta chains were sequenced from one sample in a study of T cell clonality in common variable immunodeficiency. Some clones are missing from TCRdb's copy, which holds only in-frame ones; the method was immunoSEQ multiplex PCR. Recorded here are 44,000 or so clones, with no singletons, and the ten leading clones hold about 0.7%. The sequenced sample consisted of peripheral blood mononuclear cells. The receptors stem from a person between 18 and 70 years old in good health.

A note on this clone: Read coverage stops 3 residues before the CDR3 terminus; the germline J gene supplies the remainder. The chain employs TRBV10-2 and TRBJ1-3; 10 bases line up with TRBD1. Germline lookup yields CDR1 WSHSY and CDR2 SAAADI. This CDR3 contains 17 residues. Unmatched junction bases numbered 7, after V lost 3 bases and J lost 2 bases. The sequenced part of the CDR3 DNA is TGCGCCAGCAGTGACCTCTTAGGGACAGGGGCTGGAAACACC. As protein: CASSDLLGTGAGNT. The whole CDR3 sequence reads CASSDLLGTGAGNTIYF.

This clone was picked up a small number of times. The read halts 3 residues ahead of the CDR3 end, with the missing end drawn from the germline J gene. The chain links TRBV18 to TRBJ1-2; TRBD1 matches at 7 bases. Germline values: CDR1 KGHSH, CDR2 LQKENI. The CDR3 length is 15 residues. CDR3 region: CASSPGQKMAYDYTF. CDR3 bases read: TGTGCCAGCTCACCGGGACAGAAAATGGCCTACGAC.

This clone was detected ten times or more. The read is 3 residues too short to cover the CDR3 end, so that end is filled in from the germline J gene. The V gene is TRBV10-2, the J gene TRBJ2-7; tentatively, D is TRBD2 (5 bases). With 6 bases removed from V and 6 bases from J, the gap between germline ends came to 12 bases. This CDR3 spans 12 amino acids. From germline, CDR1 is WSHSY and CDR2 SAAADI. The CDR3 here is CASSEGLSEQYF. The part of the CDR3 DNA that was read is TGCGCCAGCAGCGAGGGCCTGTCCGAG.